The sample holds a few counts of the clone carrying this T cell receptor beta chain. No antigen is known for it. The CDR3 runs to 17 residues. Trimming at V came to 4 bases and at J to 5 bases, leaving 12 bases not matched to a gene. Looked up from germline, CDR1 is SGHNT and CDR2 is YYREEE (reference sequence). The sample comes from a study of T-cell memory formation after mild COVID-19. At the level of the study: The study found TCR clusters largely donor specific.

Points from the study as a whole: The main location of contracting CD4+ clones was CM and EM, and that of contracting CD8+ clones was EMRA.

Libraries for TCRalpha and TCRbeta carried sample barcodes and unique molecular identifiers via 5'RACE. TCRdb re-derived calls from the 5' RACE reads in MiXCR, one entry per CDR3 protein. The repertoire holds approximately 180,000 distinct CDR3 sequences, 16% seen once, with 2% to 2.5% in the top ten. Sequencing was carried out using PBMCs or a T cell subset sorted from them (not recorded which). The V and J genes are TRBV5-4 and TRBJ2-3; 11 nucleotides agree with TRBD2. The TCR sequence derives from an adult woman who had mild COVID-19 (a few samples of this study predate the infection). Cell type and time point are not known. This CDR3 reads CASSPMTSGTVGDTQYF. The CDR3 DNA is TGTGCCAGCAGCCCGATGACTAGCGGGACTGTGGGAGATACGCAGTATTTT.